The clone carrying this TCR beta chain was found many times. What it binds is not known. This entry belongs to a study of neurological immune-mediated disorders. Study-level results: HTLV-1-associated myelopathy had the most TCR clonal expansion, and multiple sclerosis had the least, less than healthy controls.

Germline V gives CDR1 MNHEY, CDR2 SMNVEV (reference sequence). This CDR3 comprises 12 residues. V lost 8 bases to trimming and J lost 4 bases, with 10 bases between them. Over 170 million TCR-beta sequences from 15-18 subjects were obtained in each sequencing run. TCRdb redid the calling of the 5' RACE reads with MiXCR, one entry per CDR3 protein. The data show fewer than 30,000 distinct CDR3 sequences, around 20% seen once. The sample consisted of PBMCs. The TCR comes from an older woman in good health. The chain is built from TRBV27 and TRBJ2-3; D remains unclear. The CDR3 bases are TGTGCCAGCTCAGGTGGTGCAGATACGCAGTATTTT. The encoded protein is CASSGGADTQYF.